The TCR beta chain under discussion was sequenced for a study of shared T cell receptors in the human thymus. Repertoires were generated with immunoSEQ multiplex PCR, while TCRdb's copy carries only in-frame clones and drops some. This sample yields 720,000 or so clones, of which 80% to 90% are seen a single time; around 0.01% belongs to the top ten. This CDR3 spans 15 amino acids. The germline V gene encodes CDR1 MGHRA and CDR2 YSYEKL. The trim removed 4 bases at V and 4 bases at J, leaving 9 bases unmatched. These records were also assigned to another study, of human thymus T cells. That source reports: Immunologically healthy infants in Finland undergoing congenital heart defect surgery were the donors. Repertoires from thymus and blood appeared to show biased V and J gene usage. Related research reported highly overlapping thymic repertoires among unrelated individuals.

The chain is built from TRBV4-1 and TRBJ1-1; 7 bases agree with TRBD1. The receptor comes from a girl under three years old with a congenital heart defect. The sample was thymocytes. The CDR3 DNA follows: TGCGCCAGCAGCCGAAAGACAGGGTTGGGCACTGAAGCTTTCTTT. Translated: CASSRKTGLGTEAFF.